This T cell receptor beta chain was retrieved from a study of persistence of HIV-infected CD4 T cells. To note about this clone: Its antigen is unidentified.

Cells were stimulated with overlapping HIV-1 Gag 15-mer peptides. CD40L-negative CD69-negative CD45RO-high memory CD4+ T cells were sorted as populations depleted of antigen-responding cells. Sequencing used immunoSEQ version 4 in survey mode. Sequenced by immunoSEQ multiplex PCR; TCRdb stores in-frame clones only, minus some. The repertoire holds around 30,000 clones, with 82% as singletons. Trimming left V 3 bases short and J 5 bases short, with 11 bases between. This CDR3 has 13 residues. CDR1 SGHDT and CDR2 YYEEEE come from the germline V gene. This chain joins TRBV5-6 and TRBJ1-1; D is perhaps TRBD1 (5 bases). This receptor was taken from an adult woman with HIV who was CMV-seropositive. Sequenced material: CD4+ T cells sorted from PBMCs after approximately 20-hour stimulation, taken from a patient who received antiretroviral therapy. The CDR3 here is CASSWPGETEAFF. The DNA of the CDR3 is TGTGCCAGCAGCTGGCCGGGGGAAACTGAAGCTTTCTTT. Combining the CDR3 with reference TRBV5-6 and TRBJ1-1 gives the whole variable domain DAGVTQSPTHLIKTRGQQVTLRCSPKSGHDTVSWYQQALGQGPQFIFQYYEEEERQRGNFPDRFSGHQFPNYSSELNVNALLLGDSALYLCASSWPGETEAFFGQGTRLTVV.